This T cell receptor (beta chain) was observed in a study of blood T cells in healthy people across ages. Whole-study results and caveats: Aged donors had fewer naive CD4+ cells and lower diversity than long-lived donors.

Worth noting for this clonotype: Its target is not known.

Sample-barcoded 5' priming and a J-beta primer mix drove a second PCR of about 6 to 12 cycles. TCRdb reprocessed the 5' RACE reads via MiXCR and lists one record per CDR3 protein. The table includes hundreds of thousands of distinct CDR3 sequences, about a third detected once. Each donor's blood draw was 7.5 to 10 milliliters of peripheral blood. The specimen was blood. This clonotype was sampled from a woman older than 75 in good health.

The CDR3 spells CASSWGDRDSTNEKLFF. The CDR3 region has the DNA TGCGCCAGCAGCTGGGGGGACAGGGATTCAACTAATGAAAAACTGTTTTTT. V is TRBV5-1 and J is TRBJ1-4; 9 positions agree with TRBD1. The CDR3 extends over 17 amino acids. The V segment lost 3 bases and the J segment 0 bases; nucleotides outside the gene matches: 6. Germline-derived CDR1 and CDR2 are SGHRS and YFSETQ.